This TCR beta chain derives from a study of T cell repertoires in cytomegalovirus infection. About the research overall: Researchers turned to recently identified HLA-C-restricted CMV epitopes as well as well-studied HLA-B-restricted ones. CMV infection and matching HLA type were both indicated by public TCR beta signatures.

TCRdb reprocessed the reads with MiXCR, giving one entry per CDR3 protein. The sample lists 200,000 to 250,000 distinct CDR3 sequences, around 40% seen once, with over 45% in the top ten. The CDR3 spans 15 residues. Germline CDR1 is MNHEY and CDR2 is SMNVEV (reference sequence). V gave up 3 bases and J gave up 4 bases, with 16 bases separating them. Findings and caveats of the study: In two of eight donors, the top clonotype was HLA-C-restricted CMV-specific.

Turning to this clonotype: Its antigen is unknown.

The sequence came from a human donor in good health (CMV status not recorded). Some clones in this sample may be carry-over from other donors' samples. This chain connects TRBV27 to TRBJ2-7; D may be TRBD2 (7 bases). The source material was CD8+ T cells from cultured PBMCs, sampled from culture after CMV antigen stimulation. This CDR3 reads CASSFYRGGTYEQYF. Here the CDR3 DNA reads TGTGCCAGCAGTTTTTATAGGGGGGGCACGTACGAGCAGTACTTC.